Sequencing of this T cell receptor (beta chain) was carried out in a study of cytomegalovirus exposure and HLA in healthy donors. Regarding this clone: The antigen remains unidentified.

A multiplex PCR was run with 60 Vbeta primers and 13 Jbeta primers. Repertoires were generated with immunoSEQ multiplex PCR, while TCRdb's copy carries only in-frame clones and drops some. The specimen's table records 150,000 or so clones. These donors counted as nominally healthy when sampled, but unrecorded immune exposures were likely. Whole-study results and caveats: A further, later analysis showed that HLA-associated TCR beta chains (compared with equally common others) were more clonally expanded. HLA alleles were associated with fewer than 20,000 TCR beta sequences in a later analysis at 0.05 false discovery rate. Cytomegalovirus-associated TCR beta chains were listed, numbering approximately 150.

This sequence was found in a middle-aged woman in good health and CMV-seropositive. The sequencing input was PBMCs.

In DNA form, the CDR3 reads TGTGCCATCAGTGCGCTCGGAGGGGGCGGGTCTGAAGCTTTCTTT. It codes for CAISALGGGGSEAFF. The V call is TRBV10-3, the J call TRBJ1-1, with 7 bases that match TRBD1. Germline V gene lookup returns CDR1 ENHRY and CDR2 SYGVKD. The CDR3 loop spans 15 amino acids. J gave up 6 bases and V 4 bases, and 11 bases lay outside the gene matches.